One sample yielded the 17 T cell receptor beta chains listed below, sequenced in a study of vaccination and CD4 T cells after COVID-19. The treatment: approximately 10-day PBMC culture with coronavirus spike peptide pools or control peptides (ViraFEST assay). No antigen has been identified for these receptors. The assay that was used to sequence DNA from cultured CD4+ T cells was the Oncomine TCR Beta short-read assay. TCRdb itself ran the PCR reads through MiXCR, one entry per CDR3 protein. Of under 25,000 distinct CDR3 sequences in the sample, about 43% were seen once. The starting material was CD4+ T cells from blood, cultured in vitro, obtained after SARS-CoV-2 vaccination. These receptors all stem from a human donor who had recovered from COVID-19.

V gene TRBV10-2 combines with J gene TRBJ1-2; D is perhaps TRBD1 (6 bases). V was cut by 0 bases and J by 8 bases, with 13 bases left in between. This CDR3 comprises 14 residues. CDR1 WSHSY and CDR2 SAAADI come from the germline V gene. The CDR3 sequence is CASSESNGGAGYTF. The CDR3 nucleotides are TGCGCCAGCAGTGAGTCGAACGGGGGCGCGGGCTACACCTTC.

The rearrangement links TRBV20-1 to TRBJ2-1; TRBD2 matches 9 bases. V lost 2 bases and J lost 2; bases outside the gene matches: 4. This CDR3 has 15 residues. Germline V lookup: CDR1 DFQATT, CDR2 SNEGSKA (reference sequence). The CDR3 loop reads CSARLAGPTYNEQFF. CDR3 DNA: TGCAGTGCTAGACTAGCGGGGCCAACCTACAATGAGCAGTTCTTC.

The chain recombines TRBV7-2 with TRBJ1-5; D is ambiguous. Trimming stripped 2 bases from V and 0 bases from J, with 5 bases between. This CDR3 is 14 amino acids long. CDR1 SGHTA and CDR2 FQGNSA come from the germline V gene. The CDR3 DNA reads as TGTGCCAGCAGCTTATTACCTAGCAATCAGCCCCAGCATTTT. It yields the protein CASSLLPSNQPQHF.

The chain has TRBV2 and TRBJ1-2; 8 bases agree with TRBD1. Unmatched junction bases numbered 7, after V lost 8 bases and J lost 5 bases. The CDR3 consists of 13 residues. CDR1 SNHLY and CDR2 FYNNEI come from the germline V gene. The CDR3 reads CASLTGDRYGYTF. Here the CDR3 DNA reads TGTGCCAGCCTGACAGGGGACCGATATGGCTACACCTTC.

The chain combines TRBV19 with TRBJ2-5; 10 bases line up with TRBD2. This CDR3 comprises 16 residues. The germline V gene encodes CDR1 LNHDA and CDR2 SQIVND (reference sequence). V lost 4 bases, J lost 1 base, and 6 bases stayed unmatched. The CDR3 DNA follows: TGTGCCAGTAGTAGGGGGACTAGCGTGATCCAAGAGACCCAGTACTTC. Residues: CASSRGTSVIQETQYF.

The chain has TRBV7-2 and TRBJ1-6, with D perhaps TRBD1 (6 bases). CDR1 and CDR2 (germline): SGHTA, FQGNSA. V was cut by 5 bases and J by 5 bases, with 16 bases left in between. CDR3 size: 16 residues. As DNA, the CDR3 is TGTGCCAGCAGCCTCGCGGGACAATTAAATAATTCACCCCTCCACTTT. Translating it yields CASSLAGQLNNSPLHF.

This clonotype was picked up a small number of times. The rearrangement uses TRBV6-1 and TRBJ2-5; 8 bases fit TRBD1. This CDR3 has 15 residues. V was clipped by 4 bases and J by 7 bases; unmatched bases: 11. Germline V gives CDR1 MNHNS, CDR2 SASEGT. CDR3 coding DNA: TGTGCCAGCAGTGCGGGGACAGGCGGCTGGGGGACCCAGTACTTC. Its protein is CASSAGTGGWGTQYF.

The chain combines TRBV6-2 or TRBV6-3 with TRBJ1-2; D is possibly TRBD1 (5 bases). Germline-derived CDR1 and CDR2 are MNHEY and SVGEGT. This CDR3 contains 15 residues. V lost 6 bases and J lost 6, with 20 bases in between. CDR3 sequence reads: CASSRRGLPVDGYTF. CDR3 sequence (DNA): TGTGCCAGCAGCCGCCGGGGACTCCCCGTTGATGGCTACACCTTC.

The rearrangement links TRBV7-3 to TRBJ2-6; D is unclear. This CDR3 contains 15 residues. Germline values: CDR1 SGHTA, CDR2 FQGTGA. V dropped 5 bases and J dropped 1 base, with 9 bases sitting between them. CDR3 residues: CASSRLGSGANVLTF. The CDR3 bases are TGTGCCAGCAGCCGACTGGGATCTGGGGCCAACGTCCTGACTTTC.

The chain recombines TRBV7-9 with TRBJ2-7; no clear D gene. Germline values: CDR1 SEHNR, CDR2 FQNEAQ (reference sequence). The ends were cut back, 4 bases at V and 5 bases at J, with 12 bases in the middle. The CDR3 extends over 13 amino acids. The CDR3 loop is CASSSPVKDEQYF. The CDR3 DNA sequence: TGTGCCAGCAGCTCCCCGGTTAAGGACGAGCAGTACTTC.

The V call is TRBV7-2, the J call TRBJ1-2, with a weak D call TRBD1 (5 bases). CDR1 is SGHTA, CDR2 FQGNSA, per germline. The CDR3 contains 14 residues. Trimming stripped 0 bases from V and 5 bases from J, with 10 bases between. The CDR3 sequence is CASSLAGGWYGYTF. The CDR3 nucleotides are TGTGCCAGCAGCTTAGCGGGGGGTTGGTATGGCTACACCTTC.

The chain couples TRBV7-9 to TRBJ1-5; D gene uncertain. The germline gives CDR1 SEHNR, CDR2 FQNEAQ (reference sequence). Between the trimmed V and J ends, which lost 1 base and 0 bases, there was a span of 7 bases. The CDR3 sequence is 15 residues long. The CDR3 coding sequence is TGTGCCAGCAGCTTAGGCGGTAATAGCAATCAGCCCCAGCATTTT. It is translated as CASSLGGNSNQPQHF.

The CDR3 DNA is TGTGCCAGCAGCCCGATCCCGGGACAGACCGGGGAGCTGTTTTTT. It translates to CASSPIPGQTGELFF. This chain uses TRBV7-3 with TRBJ2-2; the match to TRBD1 covers 7 bases. With 5 bases clipped from V and 5 bases from J, the junction kept 8 bases outside the gene matches. The CDR3 is made up of 15 amino acids. The germline CDR1 and CDR2 sequences are SGHTA and FQGTGA.

This chain uses TRBV6-1 with TRBJ2-7; TRBD1 agrees at 11 bases. This CDR3 spans 18 amino acids. Unmatched junction bases numbered 14, after V lost 7 bases and J lost 0 bases. The germline CDR1 and CDR2 sequences are MNHNS and SASEGT. The CDR3 sequence is CASTPTRTGTGGSYEQYF. The CDR3 region has the DNA TGTGCCAGCACTCCTACCCGCACCGGGACAGGGGGCTCCTACGAGCAGTACTTC.

The chain combines TRBV5-1 with TRBJ2-1; D is perhaps TRBD1 (5 bases). The CDR3 contains 15 residues. Germline loops: CDR1 SGHRS, CDR2 YFSETQ. V shed 0 bases and J shed 7 bases, with 14 bases lying between them. The CDR3 DNA reads TGCGCCAGCAGCTTGGTCCCGCAGGGATGGAATGAGCAGTTCTTC. This sequence encodes CASSLVPQGWNEQFF.

The chain carries TRBV27 and TRBJ1-5, with 8 bases fitting TRBD1. Germline CDR1 reads MNHEY; CDR2 reads SMNVEV (reference sequence). The CDR3 sequence is 12 residues long. The chain's CDR3 is CGAGGYNQPQHF. DNA for the CDR3: TGTGGGGCAGGGGGCTATAATCAGCCCCAGCATTTT.

V and J are TRBV6-2 or TRBV6-3 and TRBJ1-2; maybe TRBD1 (5 bases). The CDR3 runs 16 residues. CDR1 and CDR2 from the germline V gene are MNHEY and SVGEGT. Deletions cut 0 bases from V and 4 bases from J, with 15 bases between. The CDR3 loop is CASSYSGGGRTYGYTF. The CDR3, as DNA: TGTGCCAGCAGTTACTCTGGGGGGGGACGGACCTATGGCTACACCTTC.